This section outlines one T cell receptor beta chain sequence together with its context. Antigen: not known. Time point defined: newly diagnosed GD, antithyroid drugs for less than 3 months. Researchers made the TCR library from RNA that was extracted from PBMCs. This sample is drawn from a study of regulatory T cells in long-lasting Graves disease. The overall study: Less than 3 months of antithyroid drugs had been taken by newly diagnosed Graves' patients.

Building the TCR beta libraries relied on iRepertoire HTBI primers, and CDR3 regions underwent Arm-PCR. TCRdb fed the multiplex PCR reads into MiXCR, producing one record per CDR3 protein. The table has around 500,000 distinct CDR3 sequences, approximately 13% seen once. The trim removed 3 bases at V and 3 bases at J, leaving 9 bases unmatched. The CDR3 has 16 residues. Germline assignment: CDR1 SEHNR and CDR2 FQNEAQ (reference sequence). General study points: Persistent Graves' patients showed a TCR diversity that was lower than that of newly diagnosed ones. Persistent disease exhibited a predilection for TRBV28, TRBJ1-2 and TRBJ2-5.

These data also formed part of another study, on T cells in Graves' hyperthyroidism and ophthalmopathy. That study adds: Clinical symptoms, serum thyroxine, TRAb, thyroid ultrasound and orbital computed tomography informed diagnoses.

The clonotype was recovered from a man under 40 with Graves disease. The chain has TRBV7-9 and TRBJ2-3; 7 bases are shared with TRBD2. The material was peripheral blood mononuclear cells (PBMCs), obtained at new diagnosis, from a patient treated with antithyroid drugs. In DNA, the CDR3 is TGTGCCAGCAGCTTCGGGGGGAGGGCCTATACAGATACGCAGTATTTT. Its protein product is CASSFGGRAYTDTQYF.